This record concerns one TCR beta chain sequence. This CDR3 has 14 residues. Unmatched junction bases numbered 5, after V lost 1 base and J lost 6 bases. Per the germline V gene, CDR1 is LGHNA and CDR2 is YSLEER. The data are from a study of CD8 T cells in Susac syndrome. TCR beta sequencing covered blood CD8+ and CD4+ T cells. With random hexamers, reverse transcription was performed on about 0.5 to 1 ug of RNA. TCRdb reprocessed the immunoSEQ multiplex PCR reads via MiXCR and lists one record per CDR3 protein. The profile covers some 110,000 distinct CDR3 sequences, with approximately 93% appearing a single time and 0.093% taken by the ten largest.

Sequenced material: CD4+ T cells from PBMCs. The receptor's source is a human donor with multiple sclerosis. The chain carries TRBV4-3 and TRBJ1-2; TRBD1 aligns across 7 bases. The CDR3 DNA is TGCGCCAGCAGCCAAGGCGGGACAGTCCATGGCTACACCTTC. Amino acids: CASSQGGTVHGYTF.